This T cell receptor (beta chain) was obtained from a study of shared clonotypes between healthy human individuals (dated by TCRdb to 2020 to 2022). In terms of the full investigation: Two women and three men aged 18 to 49 years were included in the cohort. For each donor, CD4 naive and CD4 memory were each run on three plates, CD8 naive on two plates, and CD8 memory on one plate. Between about 0.9 and 8.9 billion PBMCs per donor were obtained by leukapheresis. To increase sequencing depth and limit assay-specific biases, TCR repertoire library preparation and sequencing were carried out by different laboratories using diverse techniques. To estimate repertoire size and how much clonotypes are shared between individuals, the study performed deep sequencing of blood TCR repertoires from about five healthy adults.

The CDR3 contains 16 residues, cysteine and phenylalanine counted. Only the CDR3 DNA stays, 48 bases, in frame from base 1. CDR1 and CDR2 are read off the germline V gene as SGDLS and YYNGEE. Germline trimming amounts to 4 bases on V and 3 bases on J, with 5 as the count of junction bases outside the gene matches. Comments on this clone: Its antigen has not been determined. There are no base qualities to consult, and no much larger clone falls within one base.

Beyond this particular receptor, the publication reports: Rarefaction of sorted-subset datasets indicated incomplete sequencing despite the large sequencing depth. Pairwise subsampling led to the expectation that sequencing depth would affect the degree of clonotype sharing among donors. Sharing across a few donors was observed for around 5% of naive CD4, under 4% of naive CD8, 2.3% of memory CD4, and around 0.4% of memory CD8 clonotypes. Larger estimated clonotype richness was generally found for naive subsets than for memory subsets. Only blood was sampled, and tissue TCR repertoires likely differ from those in blood. Compared with non-shared clonotypes, clonotypes shared by all four sorted-subset donors had higher generation probabilities. Because the study included a small number of donors, the genetic and exposure-history diversity represented was limited.

CD8 naive samples were CD45RO-negative cells positively selected for CCR7, giving a CD45RA+CCR7+ population that excluded TemRA cells. Donors were healthy HIV-negative adults with no recently reported acute infections or vaccinations. Every donor was a Caucasian adult residing in Nashville, Tennessee, USA. After blood collection by leukapheresis, PBMCs were isolated using Ficoll-Histopaque density gradient centrifugation and then cryopreserved in the vapor phase of liquid nitrogen. Analytical flow cytometry was used to check the purity and quantity of every magnetically sorted T cell population. Genomic DNA was isolated from each sorted fraction and quantified by UV absorbance on a Nanodrop 2000c. Using the deep immunoSEQ assay, multiplex PCR amplified TCR CDR3 regions from genomic DNA. Extracted genomic DNA from each cell subset was spread evenly across all wells of several immunoSEQ 96-well plates, with each plate serving as a replicate. Each replicate PCR for sorted subsets received 200 ng genomic DNA, equal to roughly 30,000 T cell genomes. The purified libraries were quantified using a Qubit 3.0 fluorometer, sized with a Bioanalyzer 2100, and then quantified again using the KAPA Library Quantification kit. Each immunoSEQ 96-well plate was sequenced on its own single-read 150-cycle Illumina NextSeq 550 flow cell. The study's own analysis went as follows. Because the immunoSEQ output held only junctional sequences and lacked quality scores, the filtering could not match the filtering applied to full-length reads. To assign V/J genes and CDR3, sequences were annotated using PyIR, a Python wrapper for IgBLAST v1.9, with IMGT germline references. Any read was removed if the V/J assignment was weak (E-value above 1e-6), the CDR3 was missing, or the read contained stop codons, out-of-frame junctions, or ambiguous translated residues. A V3J clonotype was defined by an identical inferred V gene, J gene, and CDR3 amino acid sequence. Percentage overlap between repertoires was calculated by dividing the number of shared unique clonotypes by the size of the smaller repertoire. Repertoire richness was assessed with RTK rarefaction, the Chao1 estimator, and Recon v2.1 estimates of unobserved clonotypes. Generation probabilities were computed with OLGA for all TCRbeta clonotypes obtained by the gDNA method from several donors. TCRdb obtained this table from immuneACCESS and retained in-frame rearrangements with V and J assigned. These tables miss some clones; where compared with another copy, unresolved V genes account for less than half of the shortfall, and the remainder is unexplained. V and J calls and clone size are given by that table; D and trimming were obtained from the DNA. The sample data list approximately 2,200,000 clones, and 90% to 95% of these were observed just once. Approximately 1.7% of the sample goes to the ten largest clones.

This sequence uses TRBV9 and TRBJ2-3, and TRBD2 matches 13 of the central bases. This receptor was taken from a man younger than 35 in good health. Some clones in this sample may be carry-over from other donors' samples. Sequenced: naive CD8+ T cells from PBMCs. The meaning of the sample's cell subset or site label: CD45RA+CCR7+. The DNA reads TGTGCCAGCAGCTCCGGGACTAGCGGGACTACAGATACGCAGTATTTT. Its protein reads: CASSSGTSGTTDTQYF.